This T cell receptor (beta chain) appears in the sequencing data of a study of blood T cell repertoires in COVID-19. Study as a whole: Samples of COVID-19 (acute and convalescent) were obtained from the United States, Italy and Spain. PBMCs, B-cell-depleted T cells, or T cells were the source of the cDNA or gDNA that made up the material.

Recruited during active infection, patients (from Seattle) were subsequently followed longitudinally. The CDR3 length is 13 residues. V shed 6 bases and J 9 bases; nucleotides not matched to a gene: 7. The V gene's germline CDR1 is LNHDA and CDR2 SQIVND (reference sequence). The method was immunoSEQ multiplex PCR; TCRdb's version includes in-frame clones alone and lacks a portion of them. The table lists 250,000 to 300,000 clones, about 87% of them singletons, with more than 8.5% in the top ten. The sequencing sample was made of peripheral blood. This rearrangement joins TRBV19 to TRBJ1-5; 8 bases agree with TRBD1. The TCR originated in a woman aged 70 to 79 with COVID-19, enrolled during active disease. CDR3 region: CASRDRAVRPQHF. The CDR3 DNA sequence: TGTGCCAGTAGGGACAGGGCCGTGCGGCCCCAGCATTTT.